This T cell receptor (beta chain) emerged from a study of low-dose radiotherapy and immunotherapy resistance in tumors. Across the study: Per fraction, Cohort 2 was given 1 Gy every two weeks, accumulating a total of 13 Gy over 26 weeks.

The CDR3 covers 15 residues. Germline CDR1 is SQVTM and CDR2 is ANQGSEA. V lost 4 bases to trimming and J lost 0 bases, with 12 bases between them. This clonotype has ten or more counts. Alpha and beta chains were covered, as first-strand cDNA relied on TRAV- and TRBV-specific primers. Using a constant-region primer together with a V-primer adapter, TCRs were subjected to 15 to 20 PCR cycles of amplification. TCRdb recomputed calls from the reads with MiXCR, one row per CDR3 protein. The sample shows tens of thousands of distinct CDR3 sequences, roughly a tenth of them seen only once. The sample's time point: before trial treatment. The presence of advanced solid tumors lacking tumor-infiltrating lymphocytes characterized eligible patients.

This specimen consisted of PBMCs, obtained before treatment. The chain couples TRBV29-1 to TRBJ2-2, with unresolved D. The sequence was obtained from a male donor with prostate cancer. This CDR3 is CSVGSSNANTGELFF. The CDR3 DNA sequence: TGCAGCGTTGGAAGTAGTAACGCGAACACCGGGGAGCTGTTTTTT.